A selection of T cell receptor beta chains follows, all from one sample in a study of shared clonotypes between healthy human individuals. Assay: immunoSEQ multiplex PCR; the TCRdb copy retains only in-frame clones and omits some. The data contain around 1.9 million clones, approximately 94% of them seen just once; the ten biggest clones take up about 1.8%. The sequencing input was naive CD8+ T cells from PBMCs. The source of these receptors is a man younger than 35 in good health. Some clones in this sample may be carry-over from other donors' samples. Both conserved end residues are part of each CDR3. A D gene is named only where the DNA matches it firmly. Where a row states a size, it is once, few, many or the class of an expanded clone; other rows omit it.

j_call: TRBJ1-3; d_call: .; v_call: TRBV4-3; clone_size: .; cdr3_nt: TGCGCCAGCAGCCAAGATCGAGGGCCGACAAACACCATATATTTT; cdr3_aa: CASSQDRGPTNTIYF
j_call: TRBJ2-1; d_call: TRBD1; v_call: TRBV7-9; clone_size: .; cdr3_nt: TGTGCCAGCAGCCCGACAGGGTCGGGAAATGAGCAGTTCTTC; cdr3_aa: CASSPTGSGNEQFF
j_call: TRBJ2-1; d_call: TRBD2; v_call: TRBV9; clone_size: .; cdr3_nt: TGTGCCAGCAGCGGGCGACTAGCGGGAGCTTACAATGAGCAGTTCTTC; cdr3_aa: CASSGRLAGAYNEQFF
j_call: TRBJ1-2; d_call: TRBD1; v_call: TRBV7-9; clone_size: .; cdr3_nt: TGTGCCAGCAGCTTAAGGTGGGACAGAGGGGCCAATAACTATGGCTACACCTTC; cdr3_aa: CASSLRWDRGANNYGYTF
j_call: TRBJ2-1; d_call: TRBD2; v_call: TRBV27; clone_size: .; cdr3_nt: TGTGCCAGCAGTTGGGGCGGGAGTTATTATGAGCAGTTCTTC; cdr3_aa: CASSWGGSYYEQFF
j_call: TRBJ1-3; d_call: .; v_call: TRBV4-3; clone_size: .; cdr3_nt: TGCGCCAGCAGCCAGGGACGGAACTCTGGAAACACCATATATTTT; cdr3_aa: CASSQGRNSGNTIYF
j_call: TRBJ2-1; d_call: TRBD1; v_call: TRBV4-1; clone_size: .; cdr3_nt: TGCGCCAGCAGCCTAGGACAGGGGGATAATGAGCAGTTCTTC; cdr3_aa: CASSLGQGDNEQFF
j_call: TRBJ2-1; d_call: .; v_call: TRBV19; clone_size: .; cdr3_nt: TGTGCCAGTAGTCCCCGGACACCTTACAATGAGCAGTTCTTC; cdr3_aa: CASSPRTPYNEQFF
j_call: TRBJ2-2; d_call: TRBD1; v_call: TRBV15; clone_size: few; cdr3_nt: TGTGCCACCAGCCTAGGGGTGGCAGGGGGCGAATCGGGGGAGCTGTTTTTT; cdr3_aa: CATSLGVAGGESGELFF
j_call: TRBJ2-6; d_call: TRBD2; v_call: TRBV19; clone_size: .; cdr3_nt: TGTGCCAGTAGTAAGACGGGGGGACTCTCTGGGGCCAACGTCCTGACTTTC; cdr3_aa: CASSKTGGLSGANVLTF
j_call: TRBJ1-2; d_call: .; v_call: TRBV9; clone_size: .; cdr3_nt: TGTGCCAGCAGCGTAGCCTGGGGCGGTCAAGGGGACTATGGCTACACCTTC; cdr3_aa: CASSVAWGGQGDYGYTF
j_call: TRBJ2-1; d_call: TRBD1; v_call: TRBV30; clone_size: .; cdr3_nt: TGTGCCTGGAGGCCACAGGGGGGACCCTACAATGAGCAGTTCTTC; cdr3_aa: CAWRPQGGPYNEQFF
j_call: TRBJ1-1; d_call: .; v_call: TRBV6-6; clone_size: .; cdr3_nt: TGTGCCACCATTCGGCGGGGCGCCATGAACACTGAAGCTTTCTTT; cdr3_aa: CATIRRGAMNTEAFF
j_call: TRBJ2-7; d_call: TRBD2; v_call: TRBV9; clone_size: .; cdr3_nt: TGTGCCAGCAGCAGCGGGAGAAACGAGCAGTACTTC; cdr3_aa: CASSSGRNEQYF
j_call: TRBJ2-1; d_call: .; v_call: TRBV5-5; clone_size: .; cdr3_nt: TGTGCCAGCTGGCAGGGCAATGAGCAGTTCTTC; cdr3_aa: CASWQGNEQFF
j_call: TRBJ2-6; d_call: .; v_call: TRBV28; clone_size: .; cdr3_nt: TGTGCCAGCAGCAGCCTCTCGGTTTCTGGGGCCAACGTCCTGACTTTC; cdr3_aa: CASSSLSVSGANVLTF
j_call: TRBJ2-5; d_call: .; v_call: TRBV7-9; clone_size: .; cdr3_nt: TGTGCCAGCAGCTTAGACGGTTTAGAGACCCAGTACTTC; cdr3_aa: CASSLDGLETQYF
j_call: TRBJ1-2; d_call: TRBD1; v_call: TRBV29-1; clone_size: .; cdr3_nt: TGCAGCGTTGATGGGGCACAGGGGCCTGGCTACACCTTC; cdr3_aa: CSVDGAQGPGYTF
j_call: TRBJ1-5; d_call: .; v_call: TRBV6-1; clone_size: .; cdr3_nt: TGTGCCAGCAGCTCGGGCGCAGGGTGGGAACAGCCCCAGCATTTT; cdr3_aa: CASSSGAGWEQPQHF
j_call: TRBJ1-3; d_call: .; v_call: TRBV5-1; clone_size: .; cdr3_nt: TGCGCCAGCAGCCGGAGCCCGACGAGCTCTGGAAACACCATATATTTT; cdr3_aa: CASSRSPTSSGNTIYF
j_call: TRBJ1-1; d_call: .; v_call: TRBV5-4; clone_size: .; cdr3_nt: TGTGCCAGCAGCTTGGGTGTGAACACTGAAGCTTTCTTT; cdr3_aa: CASSLGVNTEAFF
j_call: TRBJ1-5; d_call: .; v_call: TRBV21-1; clone_size: .; cdr3_nt: TGTGCCAGCAGCAAAGGAGATGGGACAGTTTCTAATCAGCCCCAGCATTTT; cdr3_aa: CASSKGDGTVSNQPQHF
j_call: TRBJ2-1; d_call: TRBD2; v_call: TRBV27; clone_size: .; cdr3_nt: TGTGCCAGCAGTTCTTCCCTAGCGGGCCCTTACAATGAGCAGTTCTTC; cdr3_aa: CASSSSLAGPYNEQFF
j_call: TRBJ2-5; d_call: .; v_call: TRBV7-9; clone_size: .; cdr3_nt: TGTGCCAGCAAGGTCGGTTTTTCCGAGACCCAGTACTTC; cdr3_aa: CASKVGFSETQYF
j_call: TRBJ2-7; d_call: .; v_call: TRBV11-2; clone_size: .; cdr3_nt: TGTGCCAGCAGCTTAGGGTTAGGCGAGCAGTACTTC; cdr3_aa: CASSLGLGEQYF
j_call: TRBJ2-7; d_call: .; v_call: TRBV21-1; clone_size: .; cdr3_nt: TGTGCCAGCGCCAAGCAGGGCAGGGAAGTTCGCGAGCAGTACTTC; cdr3_aa: CASAKQGREVREQYF
j_call: TRBJ2-7; d_call: TRBD1; v_call: TRBV5-6; clone_size: .; cdr3_nt: TGTGCCAGCAGCTCGACTCCGGGACAGGGGACCCCTTCCTACGAGCAGTACTTC; cdr3_aa: CASSSTPGQGTPSYEQYF
j_call: TRBJ2-3; d_call: .; v_call: TRBV29-1; clone_size: .; cdr3_nt: TGCAGCGTTTACCCATGGCGACCTAGCACAGATACGCAGTATTTT; cdr3_aa: CSVYPWRPSTDTQYF
j_call: TRBJ2-5; d_call: .; v_call: TRBV2; clone_size: .; cdr3_nt: TGTGCCAGCAGTGAGCGGGAGACCCAGTACTTC; cdr3_aa: CASSERETQYF
j_call: TRBJ2-5; d_call: .; v_call: TRBV5-8; clone_size: .; cdr3_nt: TGTGCCAGCAGCTTGACATTCCGGGAAGAGACCCAGTACTTC; cdr3_aa: CASSLTFREETQYF
j_call: TRBJ2-5; d_call: .; v_call: TRBV6-6; clone_size: .; cdr3_nt: TGTGCCAGCAGTCCCGACGAGGCGGGGATTGGGGAGACCCAGTACTTC; cdr3_aa: CASSPDEAGIGETQYF
j_call: TRBJ1-2; d_call: .; v_call: TRBV15; clone_size: .; cdr3_nt: TGTGCCACCAGCAGGGAGCATAGAGGGGTAGGCAAGGATGGCTACACCTTC; cdr3_aa: CATSREHRGVGKDGYTF
j_call: TRBJ2-1; d_call: TRBD2; v_call: TRBV7-9; clone_size: .; cdr3_nt: TGTGCCAGCAGCTTAGAGTCCGGACTAGCGGGAGGGAATGAGCAGTTCTTC; cdr3_aa: CASSLESGLAGGNEQFF
j_call: TRBJ2-7; d_call: .; v_call: TRBV6-9; clone_size: .; cdr3_nt: TGTGCCAGCAGTTACGGGGGATCCTACGAGCAGTACTTC; cdr3_aa: CASSYGGSYEQYF
j_call: TRBJ2-6; d_call: .; v_call: TRBV6-9; clone_size: .; cdr3_nt: TGTGCCAGCAGTTATTTACCTCCCCCCATAGCTGGGGCCAACGTCCTGACTTTC; cdr3_aa: CASSYLPPPIAGANVLTF
j_call: TRBJ2-1; d_call: TRBD2; v_call: TRBV4-2; clone_size: .; cdr3_nt: TGTGCCAGCAGCCATACCGGGACTAGCGGGAGGGGGGTCATGCGTGAGCAGTTCTTC; cdr3_aa: CASSHTGTSGRGVMREQFF
j_call: TRBJ2-7; d_call: TRBD1; v_call: TRBV28; clone_size: .; cdr3_nt: TGTGCCAGCCTACCCGGACAGGGGGTAGGCGAGCAGTACTTC; cdr3_aa: CASLPGQGVGEQYF
j_call: TRBJ2-5; d_call: .; v_call: TRBV27; clone_size: .; cdr3_nt: TGTGCCAGCAGTTTTCGTGACAGACAAGAGACCCAGTACTTC; cdr3_aa: CASSFRDRQETQYF
j_call: TRBJ1-2; d_call: TRBD1; v_call: TRBV19; clone_size: .; cdr3_nt: TGTGCCAGTTCCCACCGGGACAGCAGACTCTATGGCTACACCTTC; cdr3_aa: CASSHRDSRLYGYTF
j_call: TRBJ1-1; d_call: .; v_call: TRBV30; clone_size: .; cdr3_nt: TGTGCCTGGAGTGTACTAGTGGCAGACAGTGCTTTCTTT; cdr3_aa: CAWSVLVADSAFF
j_call: TRBJ1-1; d_call: .; v_call: TRBV19; clone_size: .; cdr3_nt: TGTGCCAGTAGCTACGATTTGGACGTGAACACTGAAGCTTTCTTT; cdr3_aa: CASSYDLDVNTEAFF
j_call: TRBJ1-1; d_call: .; v_call: TRBV2; clone_size: .; cdr3_nt: TGTGCCAGCAGTGCTTGGCCGGGTAGTGTCTTT; cdr3_aa: CASSAWPGSVF